Described below is a single T cell receptor beta chain sequence and its context. Its antigen is still unknown. This record comes from a study of T cell clonotyping in hematopoietic cell transplantation. Notes on the study in general: No sorting was done, leaving CD4 and CD8 contributions mixed. Broader posttransplant TCR repertoire diversity was predicted by graft donor and pretransplant recipient Inverse Simpson Index values. Few recipient clonotypes overlapped donors; over 95% were de novo at given depth.

Data came from immunoSEQ multiplex PCR; TCRdb stores just in-frame clones and leaves some out. The table includes some 15,000 clones, 85% detected once. Blood collection times were about day -28 and days 30, 100, 180 posttransplant. Trimming removed 5 bases at V and 4 bases at J, with 10 bases between. From germline, CDR1 is SGHAT and CDR2 FQNNGV. CDR3 size: 13 residues. The chain carries TRBV11-2 and TRBJ2-3; tentatively, D is TRBD2 (6 bases). This receptor was identified in a male patient aged 55 to 69 who had an allogeneic stem cell transplant from a related donor, so the T cells may come from the graft donor. Some clones in this sample may be carry-over from other donors' samples. The starting material was PBMCs, obtained 100 days after allogeneic stem cell transplant. The CDR3 reads CASSAEGSDTQYF. CDR3 bases: TGTGCCAGCAGCGCGGAGGGCTCAGATACGCAGTATTTT.